One sample yielded the 20 T cell receptor beta chains listed below, sequenced in a study of a mutant IDH1 vaccine in newly diagnosed glioma. Time point reported: week 47, end of study. Doses of 300 ug of mutant IDH1 20-mer peptide were given with topical imiquimod. These receptors are not linked to any known antigen. Libraries were prepared by immunoSEQ multiplex PCR; TCRdb keeps only in-frame clonotypes and omits some of them. The sample lists some 87,000 clones; about 81% were seen once. The sequences come from PBMCs, collected from a glioma patient whose treatment included an IDH1 peptide vaccine. These receptors came from a man in his forties with glioma.

The table lists this clone with a count of one. The chain links TRBV9 to TRBJ2-7; TRBD2 matches at 11 bases. CDR1 SGDLS and CDR2 YYNGEE come from the germline V gene. V was clipped by 4 bases and J by 6 bases; unmatched bases: 9. The CDR3 spans 15 residues. The CDR3 loop is CASSPISGGAGEQYF. CDR3 coding DNA: TGTGCCAGCAGCCCTATTAGCGGGGGGGCTGGCGAGCAGTACTTC.

The chain uses TRBV28 and TRBJ1-4, with no clear D. Germline assignment: CDR1 MDHEN and CDR2 SYDVKM. The CDR3 has 14 residues. V was cut by 8 bases and J by 1 base, with 11 bases left in between. Here the CDR3 reads CASERRQTNEKLFF. CDR3 sequence (DNA): TGTGCCAGCGAAAGACGGCAAACTAATGAAAAACTGTTTTTT.

The count of this clone is one. CDR3 residues: CASSSGTSEAYEQYF. In DNA, the CDR3 is TGCGCCAGCAGCAGCGGGACATCCGAAGCCTACGAGCAGTACTTC. The chain has TRBV5-1 and TRBJ2-7, with a tentative D call TRBD2 (7 bases). Per germline, CDR1 SGHRS and CDR2 YFSETQ. With 4 bases removed from V and 2 bases from J, the gap between germline ends came to 16 bases. The CDR3 runs 15 residues.

V gene TRBV7-7 combines with J gene TRBJ2-5; 15 bases align to TRBD2. CDR1 SSHAT and CDR2 FNYEAQ come from the germline V gene (reference sequence). This CDR3 contains 16 residues. The CDR3 sequence: CASWTSGGAPQETQYF. Written as DNA, the CDR3 is TGTGCTAGTTGGACTAGCGGGGGGGCCCCTCAAGAGACCCAGTACTTC.

This chain uses TRBV5-1 with TRBJ1-1; perhaps TRBD1 as D (6 bases). Germline values: CDR1 SGHRS, CDR2 YFSETQ. This CDR3 spans 16 amino acids. Trimming pared 0 bases from V and 1 base from J, leaving 13 bases between. The CDR3 DNA sequence: TGCGCCAGCAGCTTGGAGTGGGGGCTAAGGAACACTGAAGCTTTCTTT. Protein: CASSLEWGLRNTEAFF. Combining the CDR3 with reference TRBV5-1 and TRBJ1-1 gives the whole variable domain KAGVTQTPRYLIKTRGQQVTLSCSPISGHRSVSWYQQTPGQGLQFLFEYFSETQRNKGNFPGRFSGRQFSNSRSEMNVSTLELGDSALYLCASSLEWGLRNTEAFFGQGTRLTVV.

The chain couples TRBV6-5 to TRBJ2-5; 16 bases are a match to TRBD2. Looked up from germline, CDR1 is MNHEY and CDR2 is SVGAGI. V shed 5 bases and J 9 bases; nucleotides not matched to a gene: 3. The CDR3 is 14 amino acids. The CDR3 DNA follows: TGTGCCAGCAGTGGGACTAGCGGGGGGGAGCCCCAGTACTTC. It codes for CASSGTSGGEPQYF.

This clone has just a few counts. The gene calls are TRBV28 and TRBJ2-3; D is ambiguous. CDR3 length: 14 residues. Germline V CDR1 and CDR2: MDHEN, SYDVKM. Trimming took off 3 bases at V and 5 bases at J, with 12 bases between the two ends. CDR3 in amino acids: CASSFGLSGDTQYF. The DNA of the CDR3 is TGTGCCAGCAGTTTCGGGCTTAGTGGAGATACGCAGTATTTT.

The V and J genes are TRBV15 and TRBJ2-7; D perhaps matches TRBD2 (6 bases). The CDR3 is 15 amino acids. Trimming removed 4 bases from V and 2 bases from J, with 15 bases in between. The germline CDR1 and CDR2 sequences are LNHNV and YYDKDF (reference sequence). The CDR3 sequence is CATSTGLDTTYEQYF. DNA for the CDR3: TGTGCCACCAGCACGGGACTCGATACCACCTACGAGCAGTACTTC.

A few counts support this clone. This chain joins TRBV2 and TRBJ1-5, with D unclear. The CDR3 totals 12 residues. CDR1 and CDR2 (germline): SNHLY, FYNNEI. V lost 6 bases and J 0 bases, leaving 3 bases between the germline ends. The CDR3 DNA reads TGTGCCAGCAGGGGTAGCAATCAGCCCCAGCATTTT. Translated: CASRGSNQPQHF.

The V and J genes are TRBV7-2 and TRBJ2-2; D is possibly TRBD1 or TRBD2 (5 bases each). Between the trimmed V and J ends, which lost 5 bases and 1 base, there was a span of 14 bases. The CDR3 runs 16 residues. CDR1 and CDR2 (germline): SGHTA, FQGNSA. In nucleotides, the CDR3 is TGTGCCAGCAGCCAGACACCGGGGCGGAACACCGGGGAGCTGTTTTTT. Its translation is CASSQTPGRNTGELFF.

This chain links TRBV18 with TRBJ2-7, with 7 bases identical to TRBD2. V lost 3 bases and J lost 1; bases outside the gene matches: 3. Germline lookup yields CDR1 KGHSH and CDR2 LQKENI. The CDR3 spans 14 residues. CDR3 bases: TGTGCCAGCTCACCGCTAGCGGCTTCCTACGAGCAGTACTTC. It specifies CASSPLAASYEQYF.

The chain has TRBV7-2 and TRBJ2-6; D may be TRBD1 (6 bases). The CDR3 is 15 residues long. V lost 1 base to trimming and J lost 4 bases, with 8 bases between them. The V gene's germline CDR1 is SGHTA and CDR2 FQGNSA. Here the CDR3 reads CASSLGGPGANVLTF. As DNA, the CDR3 is TGTGCCAGCAGCTTAGGGGGGCCGGGGGCCAACGTCCTGACTTTC.

V gene TRBV6-6 combines with J gene TRBJ2-5; D ambiguous. Germline loops: CDR1 MNHNY, CDR2 SVGAGI (reference sequence). Deletions cut 5 bases from V and 4 bases from J, with 11 bases between. The CDR3 is 13 amino acids. CDR3 residues: CASSTRVGETQYF. The CDR3, as DNA: TGTGCCAGCAGTACAAGGGTGGGAGAGACCCAGTACTTC.

The genes are TRBV7-2 and TRBJ2-5; D is possibly TRBD2 (6 bases). Near its end, the DNA agrees better with TRBJ2-7, so the J call may be wrong. Germline V gene lookup returns CDR1 SGHTA and CDR2 FQGNSA. The CDR3 consists of 12 residues. Here the CDR3 DNA reads TGTGCCAGCAGCAGGGACTTGTACGAGCAGTACTTC. Translating gives CASSRDLYEQYF.

V usage is TRBV7-2 and J usage is TRBJ1-5, with 7 bases matching TRBD1. The germline V gene encodes CDR1 SGHTA and CDR2 FQGNSA. V lost 4 bases, J lost 7 bases, and 10 bases stayed unmatched. CDR3 length: 15 amino acids. The CDR3 DNA reads TGTGCCAGCAGCTCGGGACAGAGCATGGGACAGCCCCAGCATTTT. Its translation is CASSSGQSMGQPQHF.

V usage is TRBV18 and J usage is TRBJ2-7; 7 bases agree with TRBD2. Germline values: CDR1 KGHSH, CDR2 LQKENI. After removal of 1 base from V and 1 base from J, the junction contained 1 base not matched to a gene. This CDR3 is 14 amino acids long. CDR3 in amino acids: CASSPREGSYEQYF. The CDR3 bases are TGTGCCAGCTCACCACGGGAGGGTTCCTACGAGCAGTACTTC.

V and J are TRBV29-1 and TRBJ1-2; 8 bases line up with TRBD1. Germline trimming cut 6 bases from V and 8 bases from J; bases unmatched to any gene: 8. CDR1 is SQVTM and CDR2 is ANQGSEA in the germline V gene. This CDR3 region has 12 residues. The CDR3 spells CSVATGGAGYTF. In nucleotides, the CDR3 is TGCAGCGTCGCCACAGGGGGTGCAGGCTACACCTTC. The full variable domain, in which reference TRBV29-1 and TRBJ1-2 provide the parts outside the CDR3, is SAVISQKPSRDICQRGTSLTIQCQVDSQVTMMFWYRQQPGQSLTLIATANQGSEATYESGFVIDKFPISRPNLTFSTLTVSNMSPEDSSIYLCSVATGGAGYTFGSGTRLTVV.

The count of this clone is one. This chain joins TRBV7-3 and TRBJ2-2, with D maybe TRBD1 (5 bases). The CDR3 totals 16 residues. From germline, CDR1 is SGHTA and CDR2 FQGTGA. The V end lost 2 bases, the J end lost 0 bases, and 10 bases lay between the germline ends. CDR3 nucleotide sequence: TGTGCCAGCAGCTTAGACAGCGCTACGAACACCGGGGAGCTGTTTTTT. It encodes CASSLDSATNTGELFF.

The gene calls are TRBV25-1 and TRBJ1-5; maybe TRBD1 (5 bases). Germline V lookup: CDR1 MGHDK, CDR2 SYGVNS. CDR3 size: 13 residues. The V and J ends lost 11 bases and 4 bases respectively, with 15 bases between them. The CDR3 is CAPALKGNQPQHF. CDR3 bases: TGTGCCCCAGCCCTAAAGGGGAATCAGCCCCAGCATTTT.

This chain links TRBV27 with TRBJ2-7, with 8 bases fitting TRBD1. Germline V gene data show CDR1 as MNHEY and CDR2 as SMNVEV (reference sequence). This CDR3 is built from 16 residues. The trim removed 5 bases at V and 3 bases at J, leaving 12 bases unmatched. The CDR3 region is CASSRSGTGSLYEQYF. DNA of the CDR3: TGTGCCAGCAGTCGCTCCGGGACAGGTTCTCTCTACGAGCAGTACTTC.